The source of this T cell receptor (beta chain) is a study of blood T cells in healthy people across ages (dated by TCRdb to between 2014 and 2017). Regarding the complete study: In model experiments, template switching captured about one uniquely barcoded TCR beta cDNA molecule for every two T cells. Using deep sequencing normalized with unique cDNA molecular identifiers, the study measured how TCR beta repertoire diversity changes with age. Four age groups were formed from the donors: young (average approximately 17 years), middle-aged (less than 40), aged (62) and long-lived (less than 85). To avoid experimental bias, donors of different ages were spread randomly across the sequencing lanes. Two additional independent replicas of 1 million unique cDNA reads from the same blood draw were analyzed for two donors (one aged 18 to 30 and one aged 80 or older).

General conclusions and limits of the study: The long-lived group showed more naive CD4+ T cells, fewer expanded clones and increased TCR diversity than the aged group, suggesting age selection. Because profiling used bulk unsorted PBMCs, naive and antigen-experienced compartments could not be compared conclusively. Observed TCR beta diversity per million T cells fell roughly linearly with age, and a significant reduction was already apparent by age around 44. Estimates of total diversity based on one million sequenced T cells were considered lower bounds and underestimates. There was a strong correlation between observed TCR beta diversity and the percentage of naive T cells measured by flow cytometry. Because the CMV infection status of the donors was unknown, age-related changes in expanded clonotypes may potentially have been confounded.

Points on this clonotype: Which antigen it targets is not known. No base quality values were provided; no much bigger clone lies one nucleotide off.

Library preparation employed 5' RACE. The data were produced on an Illumina HiSeq 2500. A second PCR of 7 to 11 cycles was performed with a sample-barcoded 5' primer and a J-beta primer mix. A unique molecular identifier was introduced onto each TCR beta cDNA molecule by a template-switch 5' adaptor carrying 12 random nucleotides. At least 3 million CDR3-containing paired-end reads were obtained from each sample. First-strand cDNA was synthesized from all RNA with the Mint cDNA synthesis kit, primed by a TRBC-specific oligonucleotide. After uracil-DNA glycosylase treatment, a first 18-cycle PCR used universal primers M1SS and BC2_uni_R on all cDNA. Per the original workflow: Each sample was normalized by randomly selecting 1 million high-quality reads, each carrying a distinct molecular identifier. Instead of being binned into consensus sequences, reads with shared molecular identifiers were discarded. MiTCR, set to a Q25 quality threshold and the strictest error-elimination algorithm, was used for CDR3 identification, clonotype clustering and error correction. A nonparametric unseen species model with Euler transformation was used to estimate a lower bound on total TCR beta diversity. Through fastp at Q25 and MiXCR, TCRdb rebuilt clones from the public reads, retaining in-frame beta chains. Rows are combined by CDR3 protein, so each entry shows the most common genes and DNA. TCRdb, not the authors, supplied the V and J calls. This sample has over 600,000 distinct CDR3 sequences in its table, and about 45% of those were observed once. The ten largest clones capture 15% to 20% of the sample.

The germline V gene yields SGHRS for CDR1 and YFSETQ for CDR2. The CDR3, cysteine through phenylalanine, is 13 amino acids long. The kept DNA is CDR3 alone, 39 bases in frame from the first base. Trimming takes 2 bases from V and 11 bases from J, and the germline ends sit 16 bases apart. The 39 donors, aged roughly 6 to 100 years, were systemically healthy Caucasian individuals from Russia. Each donor gave 8 to 10 milliliters of peripheral blood, collected into EDTA-treated Vacutainer tubes. PBMCs were isolated by Ficoll-Paque density-gradient centrifugation, with at least 7 million obtained per sample. Trizol reagent was used to extract total RNA from PBMCs, with at least 6 micrograms per sample. The percentages of naive CD45RAhigh/CD27high T cells were determined by flow cytometry on a PBMC aliquot from every donor.

The V and J genes are TRBV5-1 and TRBJ2-5, with no D gene named confidently. This TCR came from a man older than 75 in good health. Sequences were obtained from blood. The CDR3 has the sequence CASSLISLDEQYF. The nucleotides are TGCGCCAGCAGCTTAATTAGTCTGGATGAGCAGTACTTC.